The clone carrying this T cell receptor beta chain showed up many times. Per germline, CDR1 SQVTM and CDR2 ANQGSEA. The ends were cut back, 7 bases at V and 5 bases at J, with 11 bases in the middle. This CDR3 is built from 11 residues. TCRdb recomputed calls from the 5' RACE reads with MiXCR, one row per CDR3 protein. The table records fewer than 500,000 distinct CDR3 sequences, approximately 15% of them present only once. This record belongs to a study of identical twins. The same data also contributed to another study, on yellow fever vaccine responses in identical twins.

This clonotype was sampled from a woman aged 18-35 years in good health. This chain links TRBV29-1 with TRBJ1-1; D gene unclear. Sequenced sample: CD4+ T cells sorted from blood. CDR3 protein: CSAGGGTEAFF. CDR3 bases: TGCAGCGCCGGAGGTGGAACTGAAGCTTTCTTT.